The present T cell receptor (beta chain) was sequenced within a study of blood T cell repertoires in COVID-19. Germline-derived CDR1 and CDR2 are LGHNA and YSLEER. V was clipped by 1 base and J by 2 bases; unmatched bases: 9. The CDR3 contains 17 residues. Measured with immunoSEQ multiplex PCR; TCRdb has only the in-frame clones, and not every one. The table shows a few hundred thousand clones, with about 87% occurring only once. The sample taken for sequencing was peripheral blood. The sequence was collected from a woman aged 30 to 39 who had recovered from COVID-19. This chain uses TRBV4-3 with TRBJ1-1, with 8 positions matching TRBD1. As DNA, the CDR3 is TGCGCCAGCAGCCAAGGTCCCCCGGGACAGGTAAACACTGAAGCTTTCTTT. Its protein is CASSQGPPGQVNTEAFF.